This T cell receptor (beta chain) was recovered during a study of post-analysis software for immune sequencing data (dated by TCRdb to the mid-2010s). Looking at the study overall: The recorded disease courses included relapsing-remitting, secondary progressive and progressive-relapsing multiple sclerosis, and some patients had no subtype annotation. The patient repertoires were compared against around eleven previously published healthy control repertoires obtained from donors aged roughly 6 to 25 years. A subset of samples was prepared in parallel using single-end sample barcoding, then pooled and co-amplified after Illumina adapter ligation.

The library relied on PCR. TCRdb records Illumina HiSeq 2500 as the sequencer. Unique molecular identifiers were incorporated into TCR beta cDNA libraries to reduce PCR and sequencing biases. Every 1 to 10 million input T cells yielded approximately 500,000 cDNA molecules, meaning each molecule approximated one T cell. The same protocol used for the earlier healthy control dataset was applied to prepare and sequence the patient libraries. Samples belonging to the same batch were prepared together, multiplexed and sequenced on a shared HiSeq lane. From the authors' description of their analysis: MIGEC handled the raw barcoded reads, throwing out single-read molecular identifier groups before consensus assembly and CDR3 extraction. VDJtools was used for post-analysis of the clonotype tables, with diversity normalized by down-sampling every dataset to the smallest sample size. Repertoire overlap clustering matched CDR3 amino acid but not nucleotide sequences to correct batch-related cross-sample contamination. Using fastp trimming at Q25 and MiXCR clonotype assembly, TCRdb reanalyzed the public sequencing data and kept in-frame beta chains. For every CDR3 protein sequence, its rows merge into one entry that carries the most common genes and DNA. These V and J calls are TCRdb output, not the study's own analysis. The sample table lists roughly 650,000 distinct CDR3 sequences, 55% to 60% of them with a count of one. The biggest ten clones account for around 11% of the sample.

To demonstrate the VDJtools post-analysis software, the study profiled TCR beta repertoires from the peripheral blood of some 13 young patients with multiple sclerosis. The multiple sclerosis patients were children and adolescents between about 6 and 16 years of age. Paper-wide results and their limitations: Multiple sclerosis patients had significantly lower normalized Chao1 diversity than controls, a result that suggests substantial peripheral T-cell clonal expansion. Patients showed significantly higher frequencies than controls for about five TRBV segments, among them TRBV5-6, TRBV5-1 and TRBV20-1. Direct clustering with F measure showed strong co-clustering of samples prepared in the same batch, prompting a batch-effect correction. The multiple sclerosis patient group was slightly younger than the control group.

Worth noting for this clonotype: The target of this receptor is not known. Base qualities are missing; no much larger clone stands one base away.

At the junction V is shortened by 6 bases and J by 10 bases, with 18 bases in between. CDR3 length: 13 amino acids, cysteine to phenylalanine. Just CDR3 DNA is preserved here, 39 bases in frame from base 1. CDR1 and CDR2, per the germline V gene, are SQVTM and ANQGSEA. Material: blood. This sequence uses TRBV29-1 and TRBJ1-4; the D gene cannot be named for sure. The receptor was isolated from a girl aged 2 to 10 with multiple sclerosis. The CDR3 protein: CSVRPTDPGKLFF. DNA sequence: TGCAGCGTCCGACCGACGGACCCGGGAAAACTGTTTTTT.